A single sample is the source of the 30 T cell receptor beta chains below, sequenced in a study of blood T cell repertoires in COVID-19. The table came from immunoSEQ multiplex PCR; TCRdb's copy has only in-frame clones and leaves some out. The data show some 120,000 clones, around four fifths seen once. Specimen: peripheral blood. These receptors originate from a human donor in a cohort sampled during active COVID-19.

Worth noting for this clone: Other DNA sequences from this sample encode an identical CDR3 as well. The gene calls are TRBV4-1 and TRBJ2-7, with D unclear. The germline V and J ends were trimmed by 3 bases and 3 bases, with 9 bases remaining between them. The V gene's germline CDR1 is MGHRA and CDR2 YSYEKL. The CDR3 is 13 amino acids. This CDR3 reads CASSHQQDYEQYF. CDR3 DNA: TGCGCCAGCAGCCACCAACAAGACTACGAGCAGTACTTC.

The rearrangement joins TRBV11-2 to TRBJ1-6; D not certain. Germline values: CDR1 SGHAT, CDR2 FQNNGV. The CDR3 contains 13 residues. V shed 5 bases and J shed 7 bases, with 9 bases lying between them. CDR3 amino acids: CASSPNTNSPLHF. The CDR3 nucleotides read TGTGCCAGCAGCCCCAACACGAATTCACCCCTCCACTTT.

J is TRBJ2-1 and V is TRBV13; TRBD2 matches 13 bases. Germline CDR1 reads PRHDT; CDR2 reads FYEKMQ (reference sequence). Trimming at V came to 4 bases and at J to 10 bases, leaving 10 bases not matched to a gene. The CDR3 extends over 16 amino acids. The CDR3 protein is CASSSTSGGPLGEQFF. The DNA for the CDR3 is TGTGCCAGCAGCTCGACTAGCGGGGGGCCCCTCGGGGAGCAGTTCTTC. The complete variable domain, with remaining parts taken from reference TRBV13 and TRBJ2-1, reads AAGVIQSPRHLIKEKRETATLKCYPIPRHDTVYWYQQGPGQDPQFLISFYEKMQSDKGSIPDRFSAQQFSDYHSELNMSSLELGDSALYFCASSSTSGGPLGEQFFGPGTRLTVL.

J is TRBJ2-3 and V is TRBV7-9, with 10 bases lining up with TRBD2. The CDR3 covers 15 residues. Germline-derived CDR1 and CDR2 are SEHNR and FQNEAQ (reference sequence). V was clipped by 2 bases and J by 3 bases; unmatched bases: 2. The CDR3 region has the DNA TGTGCCAGCAGCTTAATAGCGGGGGGAACAGATACGCAGTATTTT. Amino acids: CASSLIAGGTDTQYF.

This chain joins TRBV19 and TRBJ1-1; no definite D call. The CDR3 totals 13 residues. Germline V CDR1 and CDR2: LNHDA, SQIVND (reference sequence). Deletions cut 7 bases from V and 4 bases from J, with 13 bases between. The CDR3 spells CASKEGLGTEAFF. The CDR3 coding sequence is TGTGCCAGTAAGGAGGGCCTCGGCACTGAAGCTTTCTTT. The full variable domain, its missing parts supplied by reference TRBV19 and TRBJ1-1, is DGGITQSPKYLFRKEGQNVTLSCEQNLNHDAMYWYRQDPGQGLRLIYYSQIVNDFQKGDIAEGYSVSREKKESFPLTVTSAQKNPTAFYLCASKEGLGTEAFFGQGTRLTVV.

This clone appeared a single time. The rearrangement uses TRBV4-1 and TRBJ2-3, with 8 positions matching TRBD1. With 0 bases clipped from V and 4 bases from J, the junction kept 12 bases outside the gene matches. Germline assignment: CDR1 MGHRA and CDR2 YSYEKL. CDR3 length: 18 amino acids. The CDR3 bases are TGCGCCAGCAGCCAAGAGGCGCTGAGGACAGGGATCGCAGATACGCAGTATTTT. Translated, it gives CASSQEALRTGIADTQYF.

The chain recombines TRBV27 with TRBJ1-1; D is possibly TRBD1 (5 bases). The germline CDR1 and CDR2 sequences are MNHEY and SMNVEV (reference sequence). CDR3 size: 14 residues. Trimming shortened V by 2 bases and J by 4 bases, and 11 bases separated the two germline ends. The CDR3 bases are TGTGCCAGCAGTTTAAATCGGGGACTCACTGAAGCTTTCTTT. This encodes CASSLNRGLTEAFF.

The chain recombines TRBV29-1 with TRBJ1-5, with 7 bases fitting TRBD1. The ends lost 4 bases at V and 3 bases at J; junction bases unmatched: 6. The CDR3 is 14 amino acids. CDR1 SQVTM and CDR2 ANQGSEA come from the germline V gene. The CDR3 bases are TGCAGCGTTGTAGGGACAGCCGACAATCAGCCCCAGCATTTT. Translating it yields CSVVGTADNQPQHF.

This clone was found a few times. J is TRBJ2-1 and V is TRBV30; 10 nucleotides align to TRBD2. This CDR3 is built from 14 residues. The germline V gene encodes CDR1 GTSNPN and CDR2 SVGIG (reference sequence). V lost 1 base, J lost 7 bases, and 4 bases stayed unmatched. The CDR3 loop is CAWSGLAGVNEQFF. Here the CDR3 DNA reads TGTGCCTGGAGTGGGCTAGCGGGGGTTAATGAGCAGTTCTTC. Together with reference TRBV30 and TRBJ2-1, the CDR3 gives the full variable domain: SQTIHQWPATLVQPVGSPLSLECTVEGTSNPNLYWYRQAAGRGLQLLFYSVGIGQISSEVPQNLSASRPQDRQFILSSKKLLLSDSGFYLCAWSGLAGVNEQFFGPGTRLTVL.

This clone came up a few times. The gene calls are TRBV2 and TRBJ1-5; D uncertain. The V end was cut by 2 bases, the J end by 0 bases, with 11 bases between. The CDR3 runs to 16 residues. In germline, CDR1 is SNHLY, CDR2 FYNNEI. The CDR3 DNA reads as TGTGCCAGCAGTGAAATGAGGGCTAATAGCAATCAGCCCCAGCATTTT. Amino acid sequence: CASSEMRANSNQPQHF.

The chain is built from TRBV6-5 and TRBJ1-5, with 7 bases matching TRBD1. This CDR3 is built from 15 residues. V trimming: 6 bases; J trimming: 4 bases; junction bases outside the gene matches: 9. Germline V gene lookup returns CDR1 MNHEY and CDR2 SVGAGI. The CDR3 here is CASRVTGVGNQPQHF. The CDR3 region has the DNA TGTGCCAGCAGGGTAACAGGGGTCGGGAATCAGCCCCAGCATTTT.

The rearrangement uses TRBV19 and TRBJ1-2; maybe TRBD1 (5 bases). Trimming left V 3 bases short and J 2 bases short, with 10 bases between. CDR3 length: 14 residues. Looked up from germline, CDR1 is LNHDA and CDR2 is SQIVND (reference sequence). CDR3: CASSIQTANYGYTF. The CDR3 DNA reads TGTGCCAGTAGTATCCAGACAGCAAACTATGGCTACACCTTC.

This clone was recorded only once. The chain recombines TRBV3-1 (or the pseudogene TRBV3-2) with TRBJ2-5, with D possibly being TRBD2 (5 bases). Per the germline V gene, CDR1 is LGHDT and CDR2 is YNNKEL (reference sequence). Trimming removed 3 bases at V and 2 bases at J, with 10 bases between. CDR3 size: 14 residues. CDR3 nucleotide sequence: TGTGCCAGCAGCCACCGGTCGGGGCAAGAGACCCAGTACTTC. As protein: CASSHRSGQETQYF.

The chain uses TRBV13 and TRBJ2-3; 8 bases match TRBD1. The CDR3 has 14 amino acids. Looked up from germline, CDR1 is PRHDT and CDR2 is FYEKMQ (reference sequence). V lost 5 bases and J lost 2; bases outside the gene matches: 3. The CDR3 protein is CASSRTGTTDTQYF. The CDR3 DNA is TGTGCCAGCAGCCGGACAGGGACCACAGATACGCAGTATTTT.

The chain couples TRBV29-1 to TRBJ2-2, with 10 bases matching TRBD1. Looked up from germline, CDR1 is SQVTM and CDR2 is ANQGSEA. Trimming removed 5 bases from V and 4 bases from J; junction bases left unmatched: 4. This CDR3 has 14 amino acids. The chain's CDR3 is CSVMGQGSTGELFF. The CDR3 DNA is TGCAGCGTTATGGGACAGGGGAGCACCGGGGAGCTGTTTTTT.

This clone has only one observation. This rearrangement joins TRBV7-8 to TRBJ1-4; the match to TRBD1 covers 7 bases. Germline lookup yields CDR1 SGHVS and CDR2 FQNEAQ. Losses at the gene ends were 6 bases for V and 16 bases for J; bases not matched to a gene: 14. This CDR3 region has 13 residues. CDR3 DNA: TGTGCCAGCAGGCCTGGGCTAGGGGGCGTCAAGTTTTTT. It codes for CASRPGLGGVKFF.

This rearrangement joins TRBV11-2 to TRBJ2-5, with 8 nucleotides matching TRBD2. This CDR3 has 16 amino acids. The V gene's germline CDR1 is SGHAT and CDR2 FQNNGV. The ends lost 5 bases at V and 3 bases at J; junction bases unmatched: 11. This chain's CDR3 is CASSPTGGGVEETQYF. The DNA for the CDR3 is TGTGCCAGCAGCCCCACCGGGGGGGGAGTGGAAGAGACCCAGTACTTC.

The J gene is TRBJ1-5, the V gene TRBV7-9; TRBD1 matches 8 bases. Germline CDR1 is SEHNR and CDR2 is FQNEAQ (reference sequence). V trimming: 5 bases; J trimming: 7 bases; junction bases outside the gene matches: 7. The CDR3 is 14 amino acids. CDR3 nucleotides: TGTGCCAGCAGCACAGGACAGGGAGGCCAGCCCCAGCATTTT. Translating it yields CASSTGQGGQPQHF.

The gene calls are TRBV5-4 and TRBJ1-3, with a tentative D call TRBD1 (5 bases). There are 16 residues in the CDR3. Trimming removed 0 bases at V and 2 bases at J, with 12 bases between. The germline V gene has CDR1 SGHNT and CDR2 YYREEE (reference sequence). The CDR3 nucleotides are TGTGCCAGCAGCTTGGGTCGGGGGAACCCTGGAAACACCATATATTTT. Translation gives CASSLGRGNPGNTIYF.

The chain combines TRBV27 with TRBJ1-5; 7 nucleotides align to TRBD1. The CDR3 spans 15 residues. The V gene's germline CDR1 is MNHEY and CDR2 SMNVEV (reference sequence). The V and J ends lost 10 bases and 0 bases, in that order; junction bases with no gene match: 9. For the CDR3, the DNA is TGTGCCACCCAGGACAGGAAATATAGCAATCAGCCCCAGCATTTT. Its protein product is CATQDRKYSNQPQHF.

The V and J genes are TRBV7-9 and TRBJ2-5; D possibly corresponds to TRBD2 (6 bases). CDR1 is SEHNR, CDR2 FQNEAQ, per germline (reference sequence). The V gene lost 5 bases and the J gene lost 2 bases, with 12 bases spanning the gap. The CDR3 loop spans 14 amino acids. The CDR3 DNA follows: TGTGCCAGCAGCCCTAGTGGGGGGCAAGAGACCCAGTACTTC. As protein: CASSPSGGQETQYF.

The gene calls are TRBV6-1 and TRBJ1-5, with a possible D match to TRBD1 (5 bases). The germline gives CDR1 MNHNS, CDR2 SASEGT. The ends were cut back, 4 bases at V and 5 bases at J, with 12 bases in the middle. This CDR3 has 14 amino acids. CDR3 residues: CASSGAWGDQPQHF. The DNA of the CDR3 is TGTGCCAGCAGTGGAGCCTGGGGCGATCAGCCCCAGCATTTT.

V usage is TRBV30 and J usage is TRBJ2-3; D may be TRBD2 (5 bases). Deletions cut 2 bases from V and 12 bases from J, with 12 bases between. Germline values: CDR1 GTSNPN, CDR2 SVGIG (reference sequence). The CDR3 totals 11 residues. The DNA of the CDR3 is TGTGCCTGGAGTCCCCGGGATGATCAGTATTTT. The encoded protein is CAWSPRDDQYF.

The chain employs TRBV5-1 and TRBJ2-1; 7 bases are shared with TRBD1. The CDR3 has 17 residues. Trimming took 4 bases from V and 4 from J; bases not matched to a gene: 14. Germline values: CDR1 SGHRS, CDR2 YFSETQ. The CDR3 spells CASSHLDRSPSYNEQFF. The CDR3 coding sequence is TGCGCCAGCAGCCATCTGGACAGGTCCCCCTCGTACAATGAGCAGTTCTTC.

The chain carries TRBV2 and TRBJ1-2; D not certain. This CDR3 contains 13 residues. CDR1 is SNHLY, CDR2 FYNNEI, per germline. V was trimmed by 2 bases and J by 5 bases, leaving 9 bases between them. The CDR3 protein is CASSERGLYGYTF. CDR3 nucleotide sequence: TGTGCCAGCAGTGAAAGAGGATTATATGGCTACACCTTC.

The genes are TRBV27 and TRBJ2-1; 14 bases fit TRBD2. Germline V gives CDR1 MNHEY, CDR2 SMNVEV (reference sequence). The CDR3 spans 17 residues. Trimming cost V 5 bases and J 6 bases; bases outside gene matches: 9. CDR3 in amino acids: CASSARLAGGMANEQFF. The CDR3 nucleotides are TGTGCCAGCAGTGCCAGACTAGCGGGGGGGATGGCCAATGAGCAGTTCTTC.

The chain uses TRBV5-1 and TRBJ1-1; TRBD1 is a possible D gene (5 bases). V was trimmed by 1 base and J by 3 bases, leaving 13 bases between them. The germline V gene has CDR1 SGHRS and CDR2 YFSETQ. CDR3 length: 15 residues. CDR3 nucleotide sequence: TGCGCCAGCAGCTTGCGGGGGGGAGTGGACACTGAAGCTTTCTTT. Translation gives CASSLRGGVDTEAFF.

The V and J genes are TRBV5-1 and TRBJ1-1; perhaps TRBD1 as D (5 bases). V dropped 2 bases and J dropped 3 bases, with 11 bases sitting between them. CDR3 length equals 14 residues. Germline V gene data show CDR1 as SGHRS and CDR2 as YFSETQ. The DNA for the CDR3 is TGCGCCAGCAGCTTTGTAGGGGTGGACACTGAAGCTTTCTTT. This translates into CASSFVGVDTEAFF.

This clone was seen more than once but under ten times. The chain couples TRBV19 to TRBJ2-3; 11 bases match TRBD2. From germline, CDR1 is LNHDA and CDR2 SQIVND (reference sequence). The V segment lost 5 bases and the J segment 7 bases; nucleotides outside the gene matches: 5. The CDR3 consists of 14 residues. The CDR3 DNA follows: TGTGCCAGTAGTCTTGGACTAGCGGGTTATACGCAGTATTTT. Amino acid sequence: CASSLGLAGYTQYF.

The chain uses TRBV9 and TRBJ2-6; 8 bases fit TRBD1. Germline CDR1 and CDR2: SGDLS and YYNGEE. V lost 2 bases to trimming and J lost 2 bases; unmatched junction nucleotides: 3. The CDR3 extends over 16 amino acids. The DNA of the CDR3 is TGTGCCAGCAGCGTGCACAGGGGGGCTGGGGCCAACGTCCTGACTTTC. Protein: CASSVHRGAGANVLTF.